The 9 T cell receptor beta chains presented below share a single source sample, sequenced in a study of Tregs in tolerant kidney transplant recipients. Libraries were prepared by immunoSEQ multiplex PCR; TCRdb keeps only in-frame clonotypes and omits some of them. In all, the sample yields roughly 53,000 clones. The sequencing here drew on CD4+ T cells from blood, taken before the transplant. The origin of the receptors is a human donor who received a combined kidney and bone marrow transplant.

Concerning this clone itself: The CDR3 goes on 3 residues after the read ends, and that part is filled in from the germline J gene. V usage is TRBV7-9 and J usage is TRBJ1-4; possibly TRBD1 for D (6 bases). Germline CDR1 is SEHNR and CDR2 is FQNEAQ (reference sequence). The CDR3 is 15 residues long. V lost 5 bases to trimming and J lost 8 bases, with 18 bases between them. Partial CDR3 DNA: TGTGCCAGCAGCCGCGAAGTAGGGGGTGGGGAAAAA. Translated: CASSREVGGGEK. The full CDR3 protein reads CASSREVGGGEKLFF.

The DNA read from the CDR3 is TGCGCCAGCAGCTTACCGGGGGGGGATGAAAAA. This translates into CASSLPGGDEK. The full CDR3 protein reads CASSLPGGDEKLFF. The chain employs TRBV5-1 and TRBJ1-4; perhaps TRBD1 as D (5 bases). From the germline J gene comes the end of the CDR3, since the read stops 3 residues before it. This CDR3 has 14 residues. Per germline, CDR1 SGHRS and CDR2 YFSETQ. With 2 bases removed from V and 6 bases from J, the gap between germline ends came to 11 bases.

Notes on this clone: Coverage ceases 3 residues before the CDR3 finishes, and the germline J gene fills in the end. The J gene is TRBJ1-2, the V gene TRBV6-1; TRBD1 matches 7 bases. The germline V gene encodes CDR1 MNHNS and CDR2 SASEGT. This CDR3 region has 14 residues. The CDR3 protein is CASSDGRQGRGYTF. The CDR3 bases that were read are TGTGCCAGCAGTGACGGTCGACAGGGAAGAGGC.

Turning to this clone: The CDR3 is cut off 3 residues early in the read; its end comes from the germline J gene. The chain uses TRBV11-3 and TRBJ2-1; 10 nucleotides align to TRBD1. Germline lookup yields CDR1 SGHNT and CDR2 YENEEA. This CDR3 region has 14 residues. V lost 5 bases and J lost 7; bases outside the gene matches: 5. The part of the CDR3 DNA that was read is TGTGCCAGCAGCCGGACAGGGGGAAGGAATGAG. This gives the protein CASSRTGGRNE. The CDR3 reads in full as CASSRTGGRNEQFF.

With regard to this clone: The read terminates 3 residues ahead of where the CDR3 ends, so the germline J gene completes it. The rearrangement uses TRBV19 and TRBJ2-7, with 8 bases matching TRBD2. The germline V gene has CDR1 LNHDA and CDR2 SQIVND (reference sequence). The V segment lost 7 bases and the J segment 2 bases; nucleotides outside the gene matches: 10. This CDR3 contains 15 residues. The CDR3 bases that were read are TGTGCCAGTACCCTCGGGGGAGCGGGAGCCTACGAG. This encodes CASTLGGAGAYE. The whole CDR3 sequence reads CASTLGGAGAYEQYF.

A remark on this clone: Coverage ceases 3 residues before the CDR3 finishes, and the germline J gene fills in the end. This chain uses TRBV7-9 with TRBJ1-1; the D is unclear. The V and J ends lost 8 bases and 0 bases respectively, with 13 bases between them. The CDR3 spans 14 residues. Germline V gene lookup returns CDR1 SEHNR and CDR2 FQNEAQ (reference sequence). The CDR3 loop reads CASGELPMNTEAFF. The CDR3 bases that were read are TGTGCCAGCGGCGAACTACCTATGAACACTGAA.

CDR3 bases read: TGCGCCAGCAGCTTGGTAGCTCAGAACACTGAA. It encodes CASSLVAQNTE. The complete CDR3 protein is CASSLVAQNTEAFF. J is TRBJ1-1 and V is TRBV5-1; D gene ambiguous. The read is 3 residues too short to cover the CDR3 end, so that end is filled in from the germline J gene. Germline CDR1 SGHRS, CDR2 YFSETQ. This CDR3 has 14 amino acids. V lost 0 bases to trimming and J lost 1 base, with 7 bases between them.

Worth noting for this clone: Read coverage stops 3 residues before the CDR3 terminus; the germline J gene supplies the remainder. J is TRBJ1-2 and V is TRBV19, with 10 positions matching TRBD1. Germline V gives CDR1 LNHDA, CDR2 SQIVND (reference sequence). This CDR3 spans 17 amino acids. V trimming: 6 bases; J trimming: 0 bases; junction bases outside the gene matches: 10. The CDR3 protein is CASRNRDRGKTNYGYTF. The covered CDR3 bases are TGTGCCAGTAGGAACCGGGACAGGGGCAAAACTAACTATGGC.

Comment on this clone: From the germline J gene comes the end of the CDR3, since the read stops 3 residues before it. The chain has TRBV7-6 and TRBJ2-2; tentative D call: TRBD1 (5 bases). The CDR3 totals 18 residues. Germline CDR1 and CDR2: SGHVS and FNYEAQ. Trimming removed 0 bases from V and 4 bases from J, with 18 bases in between. The part of the CDR3 DNA that was read is TGTGCCAGCAGCTTAGCGCTAAAAGGGGATATGGGCACCGGGGAG. Amino acids: CASSLALKGDMGTGE. The full CDR3 reads CASSLALKGDMGTGELFF.